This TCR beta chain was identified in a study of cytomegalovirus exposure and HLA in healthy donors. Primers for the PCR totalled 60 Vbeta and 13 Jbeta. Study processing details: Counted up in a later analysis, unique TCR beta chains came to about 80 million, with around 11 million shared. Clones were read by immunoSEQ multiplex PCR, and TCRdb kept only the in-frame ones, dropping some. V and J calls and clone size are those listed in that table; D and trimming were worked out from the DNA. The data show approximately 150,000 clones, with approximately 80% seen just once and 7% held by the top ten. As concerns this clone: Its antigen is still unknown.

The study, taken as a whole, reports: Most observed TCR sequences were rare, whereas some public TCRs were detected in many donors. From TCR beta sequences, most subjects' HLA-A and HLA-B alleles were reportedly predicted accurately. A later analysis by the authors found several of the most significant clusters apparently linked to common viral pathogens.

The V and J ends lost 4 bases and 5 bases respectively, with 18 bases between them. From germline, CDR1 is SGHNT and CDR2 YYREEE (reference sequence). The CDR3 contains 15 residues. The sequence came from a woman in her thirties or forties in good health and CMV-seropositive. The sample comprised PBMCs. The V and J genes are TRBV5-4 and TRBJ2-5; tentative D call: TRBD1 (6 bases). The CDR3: CASSGSGGPGETQYF. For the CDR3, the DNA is TGTGCCAGCAGCGGGAGTGGGGGCCCCGGGGAGACCCAGTACTTC.